The 16 T cell receptor beta chains in this list originate from one sample, sequenced in a study of CD8+CD57+ T cells in acquired aplastic anemia. TCR beta VDJ combinations and CDR3 sequences were profiled from genomic DNA. MiXCR, applied by TCRdb to the reads, yields one record per CDR3 protein. The sample holds roughly 250,000 distinct CDR3 sequences, 70% to 85% seen once. Before being chosen for sequencing, patients had shown CD8+CD57+ cell expansion by flow cytometry. The sequencing sample was made of sorted CD4+, CD8+, or CD8+CD57+ T cells (not recorded which) from PBMCs. These receptors came from a human donor with aplastic anemia.

The genes are TRBV7-9 and TRBJ2-2, with 10 positions matching TRBD1. This CDR3 is 16 amino acids long. V shed 5 bases, J shed 13 bases, and the junction held 16 bases outside the gene matches. CDR1 and CDR2 from the germline V gene are SEHNR and FQNEAQ (reference sequence). The CDR3 DNA reads as TGTGCCAGCAGCCCCGGGACAGGGGATCACACAGGTACGCTGTTTTTT. Its translation: CASSPGTGDHTGTLFF.

Here the CDR3 DNA reads TGTGCCAGCAGCGAGAGTGTGATGGGGAAAGGTTCACAGTACTTC. Encoded protein: CASSESVMGKGSQYF. This rearrangement joins TRBV9 to TRBJ2-7; D uncertain. Trimming pared 3 bases from V and 10 bases from J, leaving 23 bases between. The length of the CDR3 is 15 residues. Per germline, CDR1 SGDLS and CDR2 YYNGEE.

Turning to this clonotype: A much bigger clone sits one base away, suggesting this may be a read error. The chain links TRBV9 to TRBJ2-7; the match to TRBD1 covers 7 bases. The CDR3 is made up of 14 amino acids. Germline V gene lookup returns CDR1 SGDLS and CDR2 YYNGEE. The CDR3 reads CASSGGGQSTDTHV. The CDR3 DNA is TGTGCCAGCAGCGGAGGGGGACAGAGCACAGATACGCACGTC.

Concerning this clonotype: One junction end disagrees with the germline gene, perhaps due to a read error. The chain carries TRBV7-2 and TRBJ1-1, with D possibly TRBD1 on 5 matching bases. CDR1 SGHTA and CDR2 FQGNSA come from the germline V gene. The CDR3 has 15 amino acids. CDR3 region: CASSPRRTSGGEAFF. DNA of the CDR3: TGTGCCAGCAGCCCCAGACGGACTAGCGGGGGGGAAGCGTTCTTT.

Worth noting for this clonotype: One end of the junction does not line up with germline, which may come from a read error. The gene calls are TRBV2 and TRBJ2-1; D ambiguous. Germline V gene data show CDR1 as SNHLY and CDR2 as FYNNEI. This CDR3 is 15 amino acids long. The DNA for the CDR3 is TGTGCCAGCAGCTCCTCAGGCACTTATGCGGAGAACCATTACTTC. The encoded protein is CASSSSGTYAENHYF.

Details on this clonotype: The conserved phenylalanine or tryptophan normally closing the CDR3 is absent here, so this likely arose from a read error. The limits of the CDR3 on the DNA are not certain, so only TCRdb's listed CDR3 is given. V usage is TRBV15 and J usage is TRBJ1-1. The CDR3 length equals 15 residues, ends included. Germline lookup yields CDR1 LNHNV and CDR2 YYDKDF (reference sequence). Here the CDR3 reads CATSRGSGEETQYFG.

For this clonotype: At one end, the junction sequence differs from germline, possibly due to a read error. V is TRBV2 and J is TRBJ2-3; D may be TRBD2 (6 bases). CDR3 length: 13 residues. Germline CDR1 SNHLY, CDR2 FYNNEI. CDR3 amino acids: CASGDGGGDTESF. The CDR3 DNA reads TGTGCCAGCGGGGACGGGGGAGGAGATACGGAGTCTTTT.

A note on this clonotype: Because it lacks the conserved phenylalanine or tryptophan at the end, this CDR3 is likely a read error. The limits of the CDR3 on the DNA are not certain, so only TCRdb's listed CDR3 is given. The V gene is TRBV7-6, the J gene TRBJ2-3; the table's TRBD2 call for D was not verified on the DNA. Ends included, the CDR3 has 13 residues. Germline V gene lookup returns CDR1 SGHVS and CDR2 FNYEAQ. The CDR3: CASSPGGAGPTNE.

The chain carries TRBV7-3 and TRBJ2-1, with D perhaps TRBD2 (6 bases). CDR1 is SGHTA and CDR2 is FQGTGA in the germline V gene. This CDR3 is built from 16 residues. Trimming cost V 0 bases and J 5 bases, with 14 bases left between them. CDR3 loop: CASSLTRRGDHNEQFF. In DNA form, the CDR3 reads TGTGCCAGCAGCTTAACGAGGCGGGGCGATCACAATGAGCAGTTCTTC.

This clonotype was counted only a few times. No conserved phenylalanine or tryptophan is present at the end of the CDR3, so a read error is the likely explanation. The limits of the CDR3 on the DNA are not certain, so only TCRdb's listed CDR3 is given. CDR3 sequence reads: CASSADSAAYNSL. This rearrangement joins TRBV9 to TRBJ2-3; no check of the table's D call, TRBD1, against the DNA was made. CDR1 and CDR2 from the germline V gene are SGDLS and YYNGEE. The CDR3 is 13 residues long, ends included.

Details on this clonotype: The conserved closing phenylalanine or tryptophan is absent in this CDR3, likely reflecting a read error. The limits of the CDR3 on the DNA are not certain, so only TCRdb's listed CDR3 is given. J is TRBJ1-2 and V is TRBV19; TRBD1, the table's D call, was not compared with the DNA. Germline CDR1 reads LNHDA; CDR2 reads SQIVND (reference sequence). The CDR3 is 15 residues long, counting both termini. The CDR3 reads CASSLARGAYNGYIS.

As concerns this clonotype: At one of its ends the junction is not consistent with the germline gene, which may arise from a read error. The chain is built from TRBV7-2 and TRBJ1-1; D may be TRBD1 (5 bases). The CDR3 consists of 14 residues. Germline CDR1 SGHTA, CDR2 FQGNSA. This chain's CDR3 is CASSLAGQATEPFF. The CDR3 DNA reads as TGTGCCAGCAGCTTAGCGGGGCAAGCCACTGAACCTTTCTTT.

Only one count was recorded for this clonotype. Its ends do not fully match the called genes, so a read error is possible. V is TRBV7-3 and J is TRBJ1-2, with unresolved D. This CDR3 has 13 amino acids. The germline gives CDR1 SGHTA, CDR2 FQGTGA. CDR3: CASSSEDDGHYNF. As DNA, the CDR3 is TGTGCCAGCAGCTCCGAGGACGATGGGCACTACAACTTC.

The chain links TRBV11-3 to TRBJ1-1; perhaps TRBD1 as D (5 bases). Germline CDR1 is SGHNT and CDR2 is YENEEA. V dropped 0 bases and J dropped 7 bases, with 12 bases sitting between them. The CDR3 is 14 amino acids. The CDR3 here is CASSLDLTVGEAFF. The CDR3 region has the DNA TGTGCCAGCAGCTTAGATCTGACAGTCGGTGAAGCTTTCTTT.

The chain combines TRBV9 with TRBJ1-2; D possibly corresponds to TRBD1 (6 bases). Germline lookup yields CDR1 SGDLS and CDR2 YYNGEE. The V and J ends lost 2 bases and 12 bases respectively, with 23 bases between them. This CDR3 spans 15 amino acids. CDR3 sequence reads: CASSVAGATGYANTF. In nucleotides, the CDR3 is TGTGCCAGCAGCGTGGCAGGGGCAACTGGATACGCCAACACCTTC.

This chain joins TRBV5-1 and TRBJ2-3, with D perhaps matching TRBD2 (6 bases). The CDR3 length is 14 residues. The V and J ends lost 2 bases and 6 bases respectively, with 13 bases between them. The germline gives CDR1 SGHRS, CDR2 YFSETQ. CDR3 nucleotides: TGCGCCAGCAGCTTCCCGGGAGACCCCGATACGCAGTATTTT. Its protein is CASSFPGDPDTQYF.